Listed below are T cell receptor beta chains from one sample, sequenced in a study of T-cell reconstitution after alpha-beta-depleted transplantation in children. TCRdb recomputed calls from the PCR reads with MiXCR, one row per CDR3 protein. The sample carries some 390,000 distinct CDR3 sequences, roughly 22% recorded once. The material was PBMCs from the stem cell graft donor, obtained from the stem cell graft. The source is a human donor who donated a stem cell graft to a child with acute myeloid leukemia. The CDR3 runs from the conserved cysteine through the conserved F or W. Fields, in order: clone size, D gene, J gene, V gene, CDR3 protein, CDR3 DNA. A D gene is named only where the DNA matches it firmly. Size is omitted from some rows. Given values are once, few, many or a class for expanded clones.

>many|NA|TRBJ2-7|TRBV29-1
CSVEGSYEQYF
TGCAGCGTTGAGGGTTCCTACGAGCAGTACTTC
>few|NA|TRBJ2-7|TRBV10-2
CASSARSEQYF
TGCGCCAGCAGTGCTCGGAGCGAGCAGTACTTC
>NA|NA|TRBJ2-7|TRBV4-1
CASSQVPNYEQYF
TGCGCCAGCAGCCAAGTTCCAAACTACGAGCAGTACTTC
>NA|NA|TRBJ1-4|TRBV7-6
CASSLERVTTNEKLFF
TGTGCCAGCAGCTTGGAGAGGGTAACAACTAATGAAAAACTGTTTTTT
>many|TRBD2|TRBJ2-1|TRBV4-3
CASSPRLAGGHNEQFF
TGCGCCAGCAGCCCGCGACTAGCGGGAGGACACAATGAGCAGTTCTTC
>many|NA|TRBJ1-2|TRBV20-1
CSARQDSNYGYTF
TGCAGTGCTAGACAGGACAGTAACTATGGCTACACCTTC
>few|NA|TRBJ2-2|TRBV5-5
CASSLVQSSHGELFF
TGTGCCAGCAGCTTGGTTCAGAGCTCTCACGGGGAGCTGTTTTTT
>many|TRBD1|TRBJ2-7|TRBV29-1
CSVEGGGTGTYEQYF
TGCAGCGTTGAAGGGGGCGGGACAGGCACCTACGAGCAGTACTTC
>NA|NA|TRBJ2-3|TRBV5-1
CASSLDSLRTDTQYF
TGCGCCAGCAGCTTAGACAGTCTGCGCACAGATACGCAGTATTTT
>few|NA|TRBJ2-7|TRBV7-9
CASSRRVPYEQYF
TGTGCCAGCAGCAGAAGGGTTCCCTACGAGCAGTACTTC
>NA|NA|TRBJ2-5|TRBV5-1
CASSRQDQETQYF
TGCGCCAGCAGCCGGCAGGACCAAGAGACCCAGTACTTC
>few|NA|TRBJ2-3|TRBV24-1
CATSDGADTQYF
TGTGCCACCAGTGATGGCGCAGATACGCAGTATTTT
>few|TRBD2|TRBJ2-3|TRBV18
CASSPFAQAGSTDTQYF
TGTGCCAGCTCACCCTTCGCCCAAGCGGGAAGCACAGATACGCAGTATTTT
>many|TRBD2|TRBJ2-5|TRBV4-2
CASSQDQEREGRETQYF
TGTGCCAGCAGCCAAGATCAGGAGCGGGAGGGCCGGGAGACCCAGTACTTC
>many|NA|TRBJ2-1|TRBV12-3/TRBV12-4
CASSFSKLGQFF
TGTGCCAGCAGTTTCTCCAAGTTGGGGCAGTTCTTC
>NA|TRBD2|TRBJ2-1|TRBV11-2
CASSFGTSGRVYRMEQFF
TGTGCCAGCAGCTTCGGGACTAGCGGGAGGGTTTATAGAATGGAGCAGTTCTTC
>many|NA|TRBJ1-1|TRBV12-3/TRBV12-4
CASKQVTAEAFF
TGTGCCAGCAAGCAGGTAACAGCTGAAGCTTTCTTT
>NA|TRBD1|TRBJ1-1|TRBV12-3/TRBV12-4
CASNTHGQGNTEAFF
TGTGCCAGCAATACACATGGACAGGGAAACACTGAAGCTTTCTTT
>NA|TRBD1|TRBJ2-1|TRBV24-1
CATSDFVQGPYNEQFF
TGTGCCACCAGTGATTTCGTACAGGGGCCCTACAATGAGCAGTTCTTC